This T cell receptor (beta chain) was sequenced during a study of blood T cell repertoires in COVID-19. Study overall: The study drew acute and convalescent COVID-19 samples from the United States, Italy and Spain.

The trim removed 4 bases at V and 3 bases at J, leaving 3 bases unmatched. CDR3 size: 13 residues. In germline, CDR1 is MNHEY, CDR2 SMNVEV (reference sequence). Using immunoSEQ multiplex PCR, the repertoire was profiled, and TCRdb retains in-frame clones only, with some absent. Among 320,000 or so clones listed, 85% were seen once. The chain is built from TRBV27 and TRBJ2-7; TRBD1 matches at 7 bases. Material for sequencing was PBMCs or T cells enriched from blood (not recorded which). This clonotype was obtained from a woman in her twenties or thirties who had been exposed to COVID-19. The CDR3 nucleotides read TGTGCCAGCAGTTACAGGGGTGTCTACGAGCAGTACTTC. This gives the protein CASSYRGVYEQYF.